These T cell receptor beta chains were read from a single sample in a study of blood T cell repertoires in COVID-19. TCRdb's table, derived via immunoSEQ multiplex PCR, lists solely in-frame clones and lacks some. The table has about 74,000 clones, around 70% seen once. Sequencing was done on a sample of peripheral blood. Source of these receptors: an older man with acute or convalescent COVID-19. Each CDR3 is given with its conserved first and last residue. A D gene is named only where the DNA matches it firmly. Expanded clones get a size class; other rows say once, few or many, or leave the size out.

v_gene: TRBV2; j_gene: TRBJ2-5; d_gene: TRBD2; abundance: -; CDR3nt: TGTGCCAGCAGTGAAGCGCCGGGGGGGCAAGAGACCCAGTACTTC; CDR3aa: CASSEAPGGQETQYF
v_gene: TRBV6-2/TRBV6-3; j_gene: TRBJ2-7; d_gene: TRBD2; abundance: -; CDR3nt: TGTGCCAGCAGCCCCCTGACTAGCGGGAACGAGCAGTACTTC; CDR3aa: CASSPLTSGNEQYF
v_gene: TRBV19; j_gene: TRBJ1-5; d_gene: TRBD1; abundance: -; CDR3nt: TGTGCCAGTAGTAGACAGGGGGCCAATCAGCCCCAGCATTTT; CDR3aa: CASSRQGANQPQHF
v_gene: TRBV28; j_gene: TRBJ1-1; d_gene: TRBD1; abundance: few; CDR3nt: TGTGCCAGCAGGGGACAGGGAGTTGAAGCTTTCTTT; CDR3aa: CASRGQGVEAFF
v_gene: TRBV7-2; j_gene: TRBJ2-7; d_gene: TRBD2; abundance: -; CDR3nt: TGTGCCAGCAGCTTAGCGGGACTAGCGGGAGGGTACGAGCAGTACTTC; CDR3aa: CASSLAGLAGGYEQYF
v_gene: TRBV2; j_gene: TRBJ2-5; d_gene: -; abundance: -; CDR3nt: TGTGCCACCACGGGGGTGACTACAGAAGAGACCCAGTACTTC; CDR3aa: CATTGVTTEETQYF
v_gene: TRBV5-1; j_gene: TRBJ2-2; d_gene: TRBD2; abundance: -; CDR3nt: TGCGCCAGCAGCTCAAGACTAGCGGGAGCCACCGGGGAGCTGTTTTTT; CDR3aa: CASSSRLAGATGELFF
v_gene: TRBV5-6; j_gene: TRBJ2-2; d_gene: TRBD1; abundance: -; CDR3nt: TGTGCCAGCAGAAGGGACAGCAACACCGGGGAGCTGTTTTTT; CDR3aa: CASRRDSNTGELFF
v_gene: TRBV15; j_gene: TRBJ1-2; d_gene: -; abundance: -; CDR3nt: TGTGCCACCAGGCGTCAGGCAGAGCCTAACTATGGCTACACCTTC; CDR3aa: CATRRQAEPNYGYTF
v_gene: TRBV5-1; j_gene: TRBJ2-1; d_gene: TRBD2; abundance: many; CDR3nt: TGCGCCAGCAGCCTCGAGAGGCGGGAGGGCCAGGGCAATGAGCAGTTCTTC; CDR3aa: CASSLERREGQGNEQFF
v_gene: TRBV28; j_gene: TRBJ1-1; d_gene: TRBD1; abundance: once; CDR3nt: TGTGCCAGCAGTTTGGCCAGGGGGGTCATGAACACTGAAGCTTTCTTT; CDR3aa: CASSLARGVMNTEAFF
v_gene: TRBV7-3; j_gene: TRBJ2-7; d_gene: TRBD1; abundance: -; CDR3nt: TGTGCCAGCAGCCCGCCGGGACAGCCCTACGAGCAGTACTTC; CDR3aa: CASSPPGQPYEQYF
v_gene: TRBV19; j_gene: TRBJ2-1; d_gene: -; abundance: -; CDR3nt: TGTGCCAGTACAATGACAGGAAGCGACAATGAGCAGTTCTTC; CDR3aa: CASTMTGSDNEQFF
v_gene: TRBV19; j_gene: TRBJ1-2; d_gene: -; abundance: once; CDR3nt: TGTGCCAGTAGTATAGACCCCTATCAGGGGAGCTATGGCTACACCTTC; CDR3aa: CASSIDPYQGSYGYTF
v_gene: TRBV6-1; j_gene: TRBJ1-1; d_gene: -; abundance: -; CDR3nt: TGTGCCAGCAGTGAAGCGCTTCGGTGGAACACTGAAGCTTTCTTT; CDR3aa: CASSEALRWNTEAFF
v_gene: TRBV19; j_gene: TRBJ2-7; d_gene: TRBD1; abundance: -; CDR3nt: TGTGCCAGTAGTTGGGACAGCGCTTCCTACGAGCAGTACTTC; CDR3aa: CASSWDSASYEQYF
v_gene: TRBV5-1; j_gene: TRBJ2-2; d_gene: TRBD1; abundance: -; CDR3nt: TGCGCCAGCAGAGCCGGGACAGGGCAAGCCGGCCCGAGCACCGGGGAGCTGTTTTTT; CDR3aa: CASRAGTGQAGPSTGELFF